The clone carrying this T cell receptor (beta chain) was picked up many times. Its antigen remains unidentified. MiXCR, run by TCRdb on the PCR reads, gives a single entry per CDR3 protein. The repertoire includes some 680,000 distinct CDR3 sequences, approximately 24% of them detected once, and 0.7% to 0.95% sits in the top ten. The sample comes from a study of molecular identifiers for immune sequencing clone quantification. Points from the study as a whole: Clone sizes that are highly expanded could be underestimated when identical TCR molecules share a barcode. Clonotypes topping 20 RNA copies carried over 99% of effector molecules but under 1% of naive ones.

Every naive CD8 library was made from between roughly 18,000 and 1,000,000 sorted cells with 10%, 30% or 50% RNA. For naive CD8 T cells, sorting used the CD8+CD4-CCR7+CD45RA+ phenotype. This receptor was obtained from a human donor in good health. Some libraries in this study had Jurkat cell RNA spiked in. Material for sequencing was naive CD8+ T cells from blood, with Jurkat cell RNA spiked in. Subset denoted: FACS-sorted CD8+CD4-CCR7+CD45RA+ naive T cells.

The CDR3 is CASNRDRPSGANVLTF. CDR3 DNA: TGTGCCAGCAACCGGGACAGGCCCTCTGGGGCCAACGTCCTGACTTTC. V is TRBV7-9 and J is TRBJ2-6, with 8 positions matching TRBD1. The CDR3 totals 16 residues. Per germline, CDR1 SEHNR and CDR2 FQNEAQ (reference sequence). J gave up 0 bases and V 7 bases, and 5 bases lay outside the gene matches.